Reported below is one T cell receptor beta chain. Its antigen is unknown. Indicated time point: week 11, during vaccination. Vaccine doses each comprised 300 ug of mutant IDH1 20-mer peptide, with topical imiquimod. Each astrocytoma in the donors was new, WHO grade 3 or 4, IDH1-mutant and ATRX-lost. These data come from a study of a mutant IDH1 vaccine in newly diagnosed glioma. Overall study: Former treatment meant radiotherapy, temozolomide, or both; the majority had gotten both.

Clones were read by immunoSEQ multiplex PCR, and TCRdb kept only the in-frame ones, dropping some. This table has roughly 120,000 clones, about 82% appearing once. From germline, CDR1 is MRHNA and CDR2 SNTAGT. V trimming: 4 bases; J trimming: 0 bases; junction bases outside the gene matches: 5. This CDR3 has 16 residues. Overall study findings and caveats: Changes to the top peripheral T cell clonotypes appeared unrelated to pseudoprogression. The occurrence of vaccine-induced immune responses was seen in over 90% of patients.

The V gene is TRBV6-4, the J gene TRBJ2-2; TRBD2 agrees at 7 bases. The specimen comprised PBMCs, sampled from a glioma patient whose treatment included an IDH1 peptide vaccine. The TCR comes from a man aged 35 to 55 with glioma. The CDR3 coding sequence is TGTGCCAGCAGTGTCGAGGGACTAACGAACACCGGGGAGCTGTTTTTT. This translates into CASSVEGLTNTGELFF.